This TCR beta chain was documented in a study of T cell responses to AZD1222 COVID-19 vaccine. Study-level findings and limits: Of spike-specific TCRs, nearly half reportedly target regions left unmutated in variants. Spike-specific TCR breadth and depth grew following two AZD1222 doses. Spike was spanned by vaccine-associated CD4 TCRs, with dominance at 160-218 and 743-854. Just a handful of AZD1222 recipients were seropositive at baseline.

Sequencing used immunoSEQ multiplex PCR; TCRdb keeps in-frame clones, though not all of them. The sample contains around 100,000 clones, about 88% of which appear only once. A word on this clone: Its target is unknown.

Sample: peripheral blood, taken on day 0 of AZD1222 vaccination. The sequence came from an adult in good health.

The DNA for the CDR3 is TGTGCCAGCAGCCTGGCAGACATCTATGGCTACACCTTC. The encoded protein is CASSLADIYGYTF. The chain carries TRBV5-8 and TRBJ1-2; no clear D gene. The V end lost 4 bases, the J end lost 4 bases, and 11 bases lay between the germline ends. The germline gives CDR1 SGHTS, CDR2 YDEGEE. CDR3 length: 13 residues.